This record covers a single TCR beta chain. Antigen unknown. These data come from a study of T cell repertoires in cytomegalovirus infection. Across the whole study: Public signatures in TCR beta pointed to CMV infection and matching HLA type.

TCRdb fed the reads into MiXCR, producing one record per CDR3 protein. The data show 450,000 to 550,000 distinct CDR3 sequences, approximately 16% seen once. Findings and limits, study-wide: Summed public TCR beta family frequency identified CMV carriers bearing the relevant HLA. What dominated the ex vivo response were HLA-C-restricted CMV-specific TCR beta clonotypes.

V gave up 4 bases and J gave up 1 base; unmatched junction bases: 5. This CDR3 has 15 residues. The germline CDR1 and CDR2 sequences are LNHDA and SQIVND (reference sequence). The receptor was derived from a human donor in good health (CMV status not recorded). Some clones in this sample may be carry-over from other donors' samples. The chain combines TRBV19 with TRBJ2-3; 7 nucleotides align to TRBD1. The specimen sequenced was CD8+ T cells from PBMCs. CDR3 region: CASSKDRLGTDTQYF. The DNA for the CDR3 is TGTGCCAGTAGTAAGGACAGGCTTGGCACAGATACGCAGTATTTT.